This record looks at one T cell receptor beta chain sequence and its context. Construction of the TCRbeta library involved unique molecular identifiers. TCRdb re-derived calls from the PCR reads in MiXCR, one entry per CDR3 protein. The sample yields some 350,000 distinct CDR3 sequences, 10% seen once. This sample stems from a study of T-cell reconstitution after alpha-beta-depleted transplantation in children. Trimming stripped 6 bases from V and 4 bases from J, with 13 bases between. This CDR3 contains 14 residues. The genes are TRBV12-3 or TRBV12-4 and TRBJ2-1, with TRBD2 as a possible D gene (5 bases). The sample was PBMCs from the stem cell graft donor, taken from the stem cell graft. This receptor was identified in a human donor who donated a stem cell graft to a child with acute lymphoblastic leukemia. CDR3 DNA sequence: TGTGCCAGCAGCCCAGCTAGCATGTACAATGAGCAGTTCTTC. This codes for CASSPASMYNEQFF.